This T cell receptor (beta chain) was identified during a study of control samples from healthy donors and cancer patients. Repertoires were generated with immunoSEQ multiplex PCR, while TCRdb's copy carries only in-frame clones and drops some. The sample yields 70,000 to 100,000 clones, 91% seen once. CDR1 is MNHEY, CDR2 SMNVEV, per germline (reference sequence). V shed 2 bases and J shed 5 bases, with 12 bases lying between them. CDR3 length equals 14 residues. The sample consisted of blood. The clonotype comes from a man between 45 and 60 years old in good health. V usage is TRBV27 and J usage is TRBJ1-2; D is perhaps TRBD1 (6 bases). CDR3 region: CASSLAGEGYGYTF. CDR3 bases: TGTGCCAGCAGTTTAGCAGGGGAAGGTTATGGCTACACCTTC.